The rows below give T cell receptor beta chains drawn from one sample of a study of identical twins' blood T cells. TCRdb recomputed calls from the 5' RACE reads with MiXCR, one row per CDR3 protein. Here the sample spans around 380,000 distinct CDR3 sequences, 28% being singletons. Sequenced: PBMCs. The receptors shown here come from a woman aged 18 to 55 in good health. Both conserved end residues are part of each CDR3. The order of the fields is clone size, V gene, D gene, J gene, CDR3 DNA, CDR3 protein. The D gene is left open where the match is weak. Clone sizes are given selectively: once, few, many, or a class where the clone is expanded.

-	TRBV5-6	TRBD1	TRBJ1-1	TGTGCCAGCAGCCCCCTCGGACAGGGGTACACTGAAGCTTTCTTT	CASSPLGQGYTEAFF
few	TRBV12-3/TRBV12-4	-	TRBJ2-2	TGTGCCAGCAGTTTAATACAGGGAACCGGGGAGCTGTTTTTT	CASSLIQGTGELFF
many	TRBV19	-	TRBJ1-2	TGTGCCAGTAGTAATTCGGTCCGGGCTGGATCCTATGGCTACACCTTC	CASSNSVRAGSYGYTF
few	TRBV20-1	-	TRBJ1-4	TGCAGTGCTAGAGGAGTTGCAACTAATGAAAAACTGTTTTTT	CSARGVATNEKLFF
-	TRBV7-2	TRBD1	TRBJ1-1	TGTGCCAGCAGCGTCCTCGGGACAGCTATGAACACTGAAGCTTTCTTT	CASSVLGTAMNTEAFF
-	TRBV20-1	-	TRBJ2-5	TGCAGTGCTAGAGATCGCCTCGGACGAGAGACCCAGTACTTC	CSARDRLGRETQYF
few	TRBV14	-	TRBJ1-1	TGTGCCAGCAGCCCCCTGGGACGTCCGACGGCTTTCTTT	CASSPLGRPTAFF
-	TRBV4-1	-	TRBJ1-5	TGCGCCAGCAGCCAGGGGTATGACAATCAGCCCCAGCATTTT	CASSQGYDNQPQHF
-	TRBV20-1	-	TRBJ2-4	TGCAGTGCTGCCCTCGACAAACTAAAAGCCAAAAACATTCAGTACTTC	CSAALDKLKAKNIQYF
-	TRBV7-2	-	TRBJ2-1	TGTGCCAGCAGCTTAACGGCGGTCTACAATGAGCAGTTCTTC	CASSLTAVYNEQFF
few	TRBV6-6	-	TRBJ1-2	TGTGCCAGCAGTTACTCCGGGCAGGGGTATAACTATGGCTACACCTTC	CASSYSGQGYNYGYTF
many	TRBV29-1	-	TRBJ1-2	TGCAGCGTCAGTACAGGCTATGGCTACACCTTC	CSVSTGYGYTF
many	TRBV29-1	-	TRBJ2-3	TGCAGCGTTGAAATCCGGCAGACTAGCACAGATACGCAGTATTTT	CSVEIRQTSTDTQYF
-	TRBV7-9	-	TRBJ1-1	TGTGCCAGCAGCTTAGCAGGGGTGGGGAACACTGAAGCTTTCTTT	CASSLAGVGNTEAFF
-	TRBV7-2	TRBD1	TRBJ1-3	TGTGCCAGCAGCCTAGCAGGGGGCCTTCTTTCTGGAAACACCATATATTTT	CASSLAGGLLSGNTIYF
-	TRBV11-2	TRBD1	TRBJ1-1	TGTGCCAGCAGTCCCCGACAGGGGCACACTGAAGCTTTCTTT	CASSPRQGHTEAFF
few	TRBV6-2/TRBV6-3	-	TRBJ2-5	TGTGCCAGCAGTTCGACTAGGCGAGAGACCCAGTACTTC	CASSSTRRETQYF
few	TRBV6-6	-	TRBJ2-1	TGTGCCAGCACCCCGGGCACCCATTCCCCCCCAAATGAGCAGTTCTTC	CASTPGTHSPPNEQFF
-	TRBV4-1	TRBD2	TRBJ2-7	TGCGCCAGCAGCCACCGGACTAGCGACTACGAGCAGTACTTC	CASSHRTSDYEQYF
-	TRBV20-1	-	TRBJ2-1	TGCAGTGCTAGGACTAACCCCATCTCCTACAATGAGCAGTTCTTC	CSARTNPISYNEQFF